This T cell receptor (beta chain) was sequenced during a study of blood T cell repertoires in COVID-19. The table came from immunoSEQ multiplex PCR; TCRdb's copy has only in-frame clones and leaves some out. The sample consists of roughly 360,000 clones, 87% of them appearing once. Recovered Cohort 3 donors showed two negative PCRs, clearance, or symptom resolution. The CDR3 contains 13 residues. J gave up 7 bases and V 5 bases, and 5 bases lay outside the gene matches. Looked up from germline, CDR1 is SGHAT and CDR2 is FQNNGV. This receptor was obtained from a man aged 30 to 45 who had recovered from COVID-19. Sequencing input: PBMCs or T cells enriched from blood (not recorded which). The V gene is TRBV11-2, the J gene TRBJ1-2, with TRBD1 matching 9 bases. The CDR3 region is CASSLGQGPGYTF. For the CDR3, the DNA is TGTGCCAGCAGCCTCGGACAGGGGCCTGGCTACACCTTC.